This is a list of T cell receptor beta chains from one sample in a study of blood T cell repertoires in COVID-19. Some clones are missing from TCRdb's copy, which holds only in-frame ones; the method was immunoSEQ multiplex PCR. The data contain approximately 24,000 clones, roughly 86% of them singletons. Input material: peripheral blood. The receptors shown here come from a man between 50 and 59 years old with active COVID-19. Each CDR3 is given with its conserved first and last residue. The order of the fields is J gene, CDR3 length, clone size, V gene, CDR3 protein. Part of the rows lack a size; the others show once, few, many or a class for expanded clones.

J gene: TRBJ1-4
CDR3 length: 16
clone size: NA
V gene: TRBV11-2
CDR3 protein: CASRKPGGSSGGKLFF

J gene: TRBJ1-5
CDR3 length: 15
clone size: NA
V gene: TRBV30
CDR3 protein: CAWSRGVDSNQPQHF

J gene: TRBJ1-2
CDR3 length: 14
clone size: NA
V gene: TRBV18
CDR3 protein: CASSPTGQALGYTF

J gene: TRBJ1-5
CDR3 length: 21
clone size: NA
V gene: TRBV7-7
CDR3 protein: CASSQGQGQGESLYSNQPQHF

J gene: TRBJ2-1
CDR3 length: 13
clone size: NA
V gene: TRBV2
CDR3 protein: CASKGVPRSEQFF

J gene: TRBJ1-1
CDR3 length: 16
clone size: NA
V gene: TRBV3-1/TRBV3-2
CDR3 protein: CASSGTGTAIFTEAFF

J gene: TRBJ1-4
CDR3 length: 14
clone size: few
V gene: TRBV27
CDR3 protein: CASNWRTGTEKLFF

J gene: TRBJ2-7
CDR3 length: 13
clone size: once
V gene: TRBV7-9
CDR3 protein: CASSLAGQNVRYF

J gene: TRBJ2-1
CDR3 length: 14
clone size: few
V gene: TRBV7-3
CDR3 protein: CASSPSLADNEQFF

J gene: TRBJ2-5
CDR3 length: 15
clone size: once
V gene: TRBV11-2
CDR3 protein: CASSLSSGMGETQYF

J gene: TRBJ2-7
CDR3 length: 14
clone size: NA
V gene: TRBV28
CDR3 protein: CASRPQGASYEQYF

J gene: TRBJ2-5
CDR3 length: 13
clone size: NA
V gene: TRBV6-4
CDR3 protein: CASSETAKETQYF

J gene: TRBJ1-1
CDR3 length: 12
clone size: NA
V gene: TRBV29-1
CDR3 protein: CSVWSLGGEAFF

J gene: TRBJ2-2
CDR3 length: 15
clone size: few
V gene: TRBV7-3
CDR3 protein: CASSLTGGNTGELFF

J gene: TRBJ2-1
CDR3 length: 13
clone size: few
V gene: TRBV12-3/TRBV12-4
CDR3 protein: CASSLVGGGQKVF

J gene: TRBJ2-7
CDR3 length: 13
clone size: NA
V gene: TRBV11-2
CDR3 protein: CASSLAGVGEQYF

J gene: TRBJ2-5
CDR3 length: 13
clone size: NA
V gene: TRBV29-1
CDR3 protein: CSVGPGGTETQYF

J gene: TRBJ2-1
CDR3 length: 15
clone size: NA
V gene: TRBV6-6
CDR3 protein: CASSNRDRGGNEQFF

J gene: TRBJ1-2
CDR3 length: 13
clone size: NA
V gene: TRBV5-5
CDR3 protein: CASSLPGNYGYTF

J gene: TRBJ2-5
CDR3 length: 13
clone size: NA
V gene: TRBV27
CDR3 protein: CASSLFGGETQYF